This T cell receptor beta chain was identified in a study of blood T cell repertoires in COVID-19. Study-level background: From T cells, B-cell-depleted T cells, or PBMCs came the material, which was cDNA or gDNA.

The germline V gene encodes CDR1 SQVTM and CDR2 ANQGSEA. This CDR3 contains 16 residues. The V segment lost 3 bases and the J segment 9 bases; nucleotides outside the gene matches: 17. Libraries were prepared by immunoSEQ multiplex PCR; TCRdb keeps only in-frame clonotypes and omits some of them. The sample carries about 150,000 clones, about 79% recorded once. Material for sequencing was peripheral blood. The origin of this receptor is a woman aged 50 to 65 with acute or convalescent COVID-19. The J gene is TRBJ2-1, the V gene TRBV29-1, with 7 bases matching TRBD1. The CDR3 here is CSVEGSGTVGIGEQFF. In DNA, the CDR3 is TGCAGCGTTGAGGGGTCCGGGACAGTCGGGATTGGTGAGCAGTTCTTC.